This is a list of T cell receptor beta chains from one sample in a study of cytomegalovirus exposure and HLA in healthy donors. Sequencing used immunoSEQ multiplex PCR; TCRdb keeps in-frame clones, though not all of them. The data contain 84,000 or so clones, 77% of them singletons. Sequenced sample: PBMCs. These receptors all stem from a boy between 10 and 17 years old in good health and CMV-seronegative. Each CDR3 is given with its conserved first and last residue. A D gene is named only where the DNA matches it firmly. Clone size appears in some rows only: once, few, many, or a class for an expanded clone.

size | length | J | D | V | CDR3 | DNA
- | 14 | TRBJ2-1 | - | TRBV4-1 | CASSQTNDFVEQFF | TGCGCCAGCAGCCAGACCAATGACTTTGTCGAGCAGTTCTTC
- | 13 | TRBJ2-1 | - | TRBV28 | CASSLRSSNEQFF | TGTGCCAGCAGTTTACGAAGTAGCAATGAGCAGTTCTTC
- | 13 | TRBJ1-1 | - | TRBV6-5 | CASSYRDDTEAFF | TGTGCCAGCAGTTACAGAGATGACACTGAAGCTTTCTTT
- | 14 | TRBJ2-7 | - | TRBV7-6 | CASSPAQGMDEQYF | TGTGCCAGCAGCCCCGCACAGGGAATGGACGAGCAGTACTTC
- | 14 | TRBJ2-1 | TRBD2 | TRBV28 | CASSELAAYNEQFF | TGTGCCAGCAGTGAACTAGCGGCCTACAATGAGCAGTTCTTC
few | 17 | TRBJ2-2 | - | TRBV28 | CASSSLQAPGTDGELFF | TGTGCCAGCAGTTCCCTCCAAGCTCCAGGGACTGATGGGGAGCTGTTTTTT
- | 14 | TRBJ1-6 | - | TRBV5-8 | CACTRSSYNSPLHF | TGTGCCTGCACCAGAAGCTCCTATAATTCACCCCTCCACTTT
few | 14 | TRBJ1-1 | - | TRBV7-6 | CASSLAYRNTEAFF | TGTGCCAGCAGCTTAGCGTACAGGAACACTGAAGCTTTCTTT
few | 16 | TRBJ1-4 | TRBD1 | TRBV14 | CASSQRPGGRVEKLFF | TGTGCCAGCAGCCAACGCCCAGGGGGCCGGGTTGAAAAACTGTTTTTT
- | 16 | TRBJ1-2 | - | TRBV30 | CAWSVDPSGGSDGYTF | TGTGCCTGGAGTGTAGACCCCAGTGGGGGGTCGGATGGCTACACCTTC
- | 17 | TRBJ2-1 | TRBD2 | TRBV7-9 | CASSGRPLAGGSDEQFF | TGTGCCAGCAGCGGACGGCCCCTAGCGGGGGGGTCCGATGAGCAGTTCTTC
- | 14 | TRBJ1-2 | - | TRBV6-5 | CASSYWGRGYGYTF | TGTGCCAGCAGTTACTGGGGGAGGGGCTATGGCTACACCTTC
- | 15 | TRBJ1-1 | - | TRBV7-9 | CASRGERQMNTEAFF | TGTGCCAGTAGGGGTGAAAGACAAATGAACACTGAAGCTTTCTTT
- | 15 | TRBJ2-5 | TRBD2 | TRBV7-2 | CASSLESGVVETQYF | TGTGCCAGCAGCTTAGAAAGCGGGGTTGTAGAGACCCAGTACTTC
- | 14 | TRBJ2-7 | TRBD2 | TRBV10-3 | CAIRVAGGRNEQYF | TGTGCCATCAGGGTAGCGGGAGGGAGGAACGAGCAGTACTTC
few | 16 | TRBJ2-3 | - | TRBV4-3 | CASSQEGGVSRDTQYF | TGCGCCAGCAGCCAGGAGGGGGGGGTGTCCAGAGATACGCAGTATTTT
- | 15 | TRBJ1-1 | TRBD1 | TRBV7-9 | CASSSPGQGRTEAFF | TGTGCCAGCAGCTCGCCGGGACAGGGGAGAACTGAAGCTTTCTTT
few | 15 | TRBJ1-2 | TRBD1 | TRBV6-1 | CASSETPGTDYGYTF | TGTGCCAGCAGTGAGACCCCCGGGACAGACTATGGCTACACCTTC
- | 15 | TRBJ2-1 | - | TRBV5-6 | CASSWPPSHYNEQFF | TGTGCCAGCAGCTGGCCCCCTAGCCACTACAATGAGCAGTTCTTC
- | 13 | TRBJ2-1 | - | TRBV5-8 | CASSFDRSNEQFF | TGTGCCAGCAGCTTTGACAGAAGCAATGAGCAGTTCTTC
- | 14 | TRBJ2-2 | - | TRBV5-1 | CASKGTGGTGELFF | TGCGCCAGCAAAGGGACTGGGGGCACCGGGGAGCTGTTTTTT
few | 13 | TRBJ2-4 | TRBD2 | TRBV19 | CASSPATSGFQYF | TGTGCCAGTAGTCCGGCGACTAGCGGGTTTCAGTACTTC
- | 13 | TRBJ2-2 | - | TRBV19 | CASSITRAGELFF | TGTGCCAGTAGTATCACGAGGGCCGGGGAGCTGTTTTTT
few | 14 | TRBJ1-1 | - | TRBV4-3 | CASSSQTGNTEAFF | TGCGCCAGCAGCTCGCAGACAGGTAACACTGAAGCTTTCTTT
- | 15 | TRBJ2-1 | - | TRBV7-9 | CASSLVAGRSNEQFF | TGTGCCAGCAGCTTAGTTGCCGGTCGGTCCAATGAGCAGTTCTTC
once | 11 | TRBJ2-5 | - | TRBV25-1 | CASSLYRTQYF | TGTGCCAGCAGTTTATATCGGACCCAGTACTTC
- | 16 | TRBJ1-6 | TRBD1 | TRBV7-2 | CASSLNGQGNNSPLHF | TGTGCCAGCAGCCTTAACGGACAGGGGAATAATTCACCCCTCCACTTT
- | 11 | TRBJ2-3 | TRBD1 | TRBV2 | CASGQGRTQYF | TGTGCCAGCGGACAGGGGCGGACGCAGTATTTT
once | 16 | TRBJ2-5 | - | TRBV4-1 | CASSQGDGGRSRTQYF | TGCGCCAGCAGCCAAGGTGACGGGGGGCGGTCGAGGACCCAGTACTTC
- | 12 | TRBJ1-1 | - | TRBV2 | CASLGGATEAFF | TGTGCCAGCTTGGGGGGGGCCACTGAAGCTTTCTTT
- | 14 | TRBJ2-7 | - | TRBV6-5 | CASSFTGTTYEQYF | TGTGCCAGCAGTTTCACAGGGACTACCTACGAGCAGTACTTC
- | 15 | TRBJ2-3 | - | TRBV13 | CASSLWVASTDTQYF | TGTGCCAGCAGCTTATGGGTAGCGAGCACAGATACGCAGTATTTT
- | 15 | TRBJ2-3 | - | TRBV9 | CASSVGLGGTDTQYF | TGTGCCAGCAGCGTCGGACTGGGAGGCACAGATACGCAGTATTTT
- | 16 | TRBJ2-7 | TRBD1 | TRBV5-4 | CASSWGLPGQGGEQYF | TGTGCCAGCAGCTGGGGTTTGCCGGGACAGGGAGGAGAGCAGTACTTC
- | 14 | TRBJ2-1 | - | TRBV9 | CASSPWEPYNEQFF | TGTGCCAGCAGCCCCTGGGAGCCCTACAATGAGCAGTTCTTC
- | 17 | TRBJ1-1 | TRBD1 | TRBV28 | CASSFYAGQGAFTEAFF | TGTGCCAGCAGTTTCTATGCGGGACAGGGGGCTTTCACTGAAGCTTTCTTT
- | 15 | TRBJ2-7 | - | TRBV6-5 | CASSYTEGGAGEQYF | TGTGCCAGCAGTTACACGGAGGGGGGGGCTGGCGAGCAGTACTTC
- | 14 | TRBJ1-5 | TRBD1 | TRBV27 | CASSLTGGNQPQHF | TGTGCCAGCAGTTTAACAGGGGGTAATCAGCCCCAGCATTTT
- | 15 | TRBJ1-1 | TRBD1 | TRBV9 | CASSVQGDPNTEAFF | TGTGCCAGCAGCGTCCAGGGGGATCCTAACACTGAAGCTTTCTTT
- | 14 | TRBJ2-1 | - | TRBV11-2 | CASSSLQGTNEQFF | TGTGCCAGCAGCTCCTTACAGGGGACTAATGAGCAGTTCTTC
- | 15 | TRBJ2-5 | - | TRBV11-2 | CASSFRGGLQETQYF | TGTGCCAGCAGTTTCCGAGGAGGACTTCAAGAGACCCAGTACTTC
- | 12 | TRBJ2-1 | - | TRBV5-4 | CASSFMGPEQFF | TGTGCCAGCAGCTTTATGGGGCCTGAGCAGTTCTTC
- | 14 | TRBJ2-1 | - | TRBV6-1 | CASSWALVDNEQFF | TGTGCCAGTTCCTGGGCACTAGTCGACAATGAGCAGTTCTTC
- | 15 | TRBJ1-5 | TRBD1 | TRBV30 | CAWRTAGQGDQPQHF | TGTGCCTGGAGGACCGCAGGACAGGGCGATCAGCCCCAGCATTTT
- | 14 | TRBJ2-1 | - | TRBV18 | CASSPQEIYNEQFF | TGTGCCAGCTCACCACAGGAGATCTACAATGAGCAGTTCTTC
few | 14 | TRBJ1-1 | TRBD1 | TRBV28 | CASSFRGQSTEAFF | TGTGCCAGCAGTTTTCGGGGACAGAGCACTGAAGCTTTCTTT
few | 14 | TRBJ1-2 | - | TRBV4-3 | CASSQEEGGYGYTF | TGCGCCAGCAGCCAAGAAGAAGGGGGCTATGGCTACACCTTC
- | 16 | TRBJ2-5 | - | TRBV1 | CTSSQSPAGAKETQYF | TGCACCAGCAGCCAAAGTCCAGCGGGGGCCAAAGAGACCCAGTACTTC
- | 16 | TRBJ2-3 | - | TRBV5-1 | CASSLANRYRTDTQYF | TGCGCCAGCAGCTTGGCCAACAGGTACCGCACAGATACGCAGTATTTT
once | 15 | TRBJ1-1 | TRBD1 | TRBV9 | CASSVVGQGDTEAFF | TGTGCCAGCAGCGTAGTTGGGCAGGGGGACACTGAAGCTTTCTTT
- | 16 | TRBJ1-4 | - | TRBV7-2 | CASSHLWESGNEKLFF | TGTGCCAGCAGCCATCTTTGGGAGTCGGGTAATGAAAAACTGTTTTTT